This T cell receptor beta chain was documented in a study of OX40 agonist ivuxolimab in advanced cancers. Using immunoSEQ multiplex PCR, the repertoire was profiled, and TCRdb retains in-frame clones only, with some absent. The table records some 19,000 clones, more than 80% of them present only once. The junction had 7 bases not matched to a gene; V was cut back by 3 bases and J by 6 bases. Germline V lookup: CDR1 SGDLS, CDR2 YYNGEE. The CDR3 has 14 amino acids. This clone appeared a few times. The sample here was CD4+ or CD8+ T cells sorted from blood, taken in a trial of the OX40 agonist ivuxolimab. This clonotype was sampled from an adult with an advanced solid tumor such as melanoma, head and neck, liver or kidney cancer. The chain couples TRBV9 to TRBJ1-2; 8 bases fit TRBD1. Here the CDR3 reads CASSGAQGVNGYTF. The DNA of the CDR3 is TGTGCCAGCAGCGGCGCACAGGGGGTAAATGGCTACACCTTC.